This T cell receptor beta chain was obtained from a study of CD8 T cells in ankylosing spondylitis (dated by TCRdb to 2017 to 2019). Notes on the research overall: To find TCR variants linked to disease, the study profiled T cell receptor beta repertoires in ankylosing spondylitis patients and healthy donors. The full study cohort was made up of roughly 25 ankylosing spondylitis patients and about a hundred healthy donors. Peripheral blood was sampled, and synovial fluid was additionally collected from ankylosing spondylitis patients.

Sequencing was carried out with an Illumina HiSeq 2500. Quantitative 5'-RACE with molecular barcodes was used to prepare TCR beta libraries. As for how the authors treated the data: Disease-linked TCR variants were identified with a new computational method built on a probabilistic model of VDJ rearrangement. TCRdb reprocessed the public reads (quality trimming at Q25 with fastp, clone calling with MiXCR) and kept in-frame beta chains. Each record represents a unique CDR3 protein, reported with the most common genes and DNA among its rows. Here the V and J calls rest on TCRdb's processing, not on the authors' analysis. This sample has 220,000 or so distinct CDR3 sequences in its table, and 15% to 20% of those were observed once. 42% of the sample is in the top ten clones. The investigation overall reported the following: Blood from ankylosing spondylitis patients appeared to be characterized by a TCR beta motif composed of under 10 highly homologous amino acid variants. A CD8+ phenotype was shown by the disease-linked clones, which were found at relatively low frequencies in peripheral blood. Some motif variants were previously reported in synovial fluid and blood of reactive arthritis patients, suggesting common disease-initiation mechanisms. Significant enrichment of the disease-linked clones was reported in matched synovial fluid samples from ankylosing spondylitis patients.

As regards this clonotype: Its antigen specificity is not known. Base qualities are missing; no much larger clone stands one base away.

The CDR3 runs 14 residues from the cysteine to the phenylalanine. Only the CDR3 part of the read is kept: 42 bases, read in frame from the first base. Relative to germline, V is missing 7 bases and J is missing 8 bases, with 7 bases of the junction outside any gene match. CDR1 and CDR2 are drawn from the germline V gene: KGHDR, SFDVKD. Sequencing was carried out using blood, either unsorted or a sorted T cell fraction (not recorded which). The chain employs TRBV24-1 and TRBJ2-1; the central 10 bases match TRBD1. The TCR comes from a male donor with ankylosing spondylitis. The CDR3 loop reads CATRARQGAHEQFF. The base sequence is TGTGCCACCAGGGCACGACAGGGGGCCCATGAGCAGTTCTTC.